This is a list of T cell receptor beta chains from one sample in a study of control samples from healthy donors and cancer patients. TCRdb's table, derived via immunoSEQ multiplex PCR, lists solely in-frame clones and lacks some. The sample gives about 100,000 clones, around nine tenths of which show up once; 13% to 15% is in the top ten. The sequencing sample was made of blood. All receptors come from a man aged 30 to 39 in good health. Both conserved end residues are part of each CDR3. A D gene is named only where the DNA matches it firmly. Size values are once, few and many counts, or a class for expanded clones, and some rows have none.

size: NA; D: NA; V: TRBV7-3; J: TRBJ2-1; CDR3: CASSEAEGSSYNEQFF; DNA: TGTGCCAGCAGCGAGGCGGAGGGGAGCTCCTACAATGAGCAGTTCTTC
size: NA; D: TRBD2; V: TRBV5-4; J: TRBJ2-1; CDR3: CASSPEGLAVSYNEQFF; DNA: TGTGCCAGCAGCCCCGAGGGACTAGCGGTCTCCTACAATGAGCAGTTCTTC
size: NA; D: NA; V: TRBV11-2; J: TRBJ2-7; CDR3: CASSLTTGRSSYEQYF; DNA: TGTGCCAGCAGCCTAACTACCGGACGAAGCTCCTACGAGCAGTACTTC
size: NA; D: TRBD1; V: TRBV5-1; J: TRBJ2-2; CDR3: CASSFRQGDPGELFF; DNA: TGCGCCAGCAGCTTCAGACAGGGTGACCCCGGGGAGCTGTTTTTT
size: NA; D: NA; V: TRBV30; J: TRBJ1-1; CDR3: CAWSLDRNTEAFF; DNA: TGTGCCTGGAGTCTTGACAGGAACACTGAAGCTTTCTTT
size: NA; D: NA; V: TRBV21-1; J: TRBJ1-2; CDR3: CASSKVGDRVNYGYTF; DNA: TGTGCCAGCAGCAAAGTTGGCGACAGGGTAAACTATGGCTACACCTTC
size: NA; D: NA; V: TRBV11-2; J: TRBJ2-7; CDR3: CASSLTTPAYEQYF; DNA: TGTGCCAGCAGCTTAACGACGCCGGCCTACGAGCAGTACTTC
size: NA; D: NA; V: TRBV2; J: TRBJ2-5; CDR3: CASSDRVTKETQYF; DNA: TGTGCCAGCAGTGACAGAGTAACTAAAGAGACCCAGTACTTC
size: NA; D: NA; V: TRBV4-1; J: TRBJ2-7; CDR3: CASSQEPGGTGSSYEQYF; DNA: TGCGCCAGCAGCCAAGAGCCGGGCGGAACGGGATCAAGTTACGAGCAGTACTTC
size: NA; D: NA; V: TRBV19; J: TRBJ1-2; CDR3: CASRTGPANYGYTF; DNA: TGTGCCAGTAGAACCGGGCCGGCGAACTATGGCTACACCTTC
size: NA; D: NA; V: TRBV11-2; J: TRBJ2-1; CDR3: CASSLEPPRRGHKGEQFF; DNA: TGTGCCAGCAGCTTAGAGCCCCCCCGGCGTGGGCACAAAGGTGAGCAGTTCTTC
size: NA; D: NA; V: TRBV6-5; J: TRBJ2-5; CDR3: CASRGTAQETQYF; DNA: TGTGCCAGCAGGGGGACGGCCCAAGAGACCCAGTACTTC
size: NA; D: TRBD2; V: TRBV7-3; J: TRBJ2-3; CDR3: CASSLGEGADTQYF; DNA: TGTGCCAGCAGCCTAGGGGAGGGCGCAGATACGCAGTATTTT
size: NA; D: NA; V: TRBV19; J: TRBJ1-1; CDR3: CASSKRGLIRVNTEAFF; DNA: TGTGCCAGTAGTAAGCGGGGCCTTATACGGGTGAACACTGAAGCTTTCTTT
size: NA; D: NA; V: TRBV19; J: TRBJ2-2; CDR3: CASSAAGELFF; DNA: TGTGCCAGTAGTGCAGCCGGGGAGCTGTTTTTT
size: once; D: TRBD2; V: TRBV7-9; J: TRBJ2-1; CDR3: CASSTVTSGSIDEQFF; DNA: TGTGCCAGCAGCACCGTGACTAGCGGAAGTATAGATGAGCAGTTCTTC
size: NA; D: NA; V: TRBV9; J: TRBJ2-3; CDR3: CASSVEGGRDTQYF; DNA: TGTGCCAGCAGCGTAGAGGGGGGAAGGGATACGCAGTATTTT
size: NA; D: TRBD2; V: TRBV6-5; J: TRBJ2-4; CDR3: CASSLVGGAKNIQYF; DNA: TGTGCCAGCAGTTTAGTGGGGGGGGCCAAAAACATTCAGTACTTC
size: NA; D: NA; V: TRBV30; J: TRBJ2-7; CDR3: CAQGAEDSYEQYF; DNA: TGTGCCCAAGGAGCGGAGGATTCCTACGAGCAGTACTTC
size: NA; D: NA; V: TRBV4-3; J: TRBJ1-3; CDR3: CASSQGFATGNTIYF; DNA: TGCGCCAGCAGCCAAGGTTTTGCGACTGGAAACACCATATATTTT
size: NA; D: NA; V: TRBV28; J: TRBJ2-7; CDR3: CASSPRRHEQYF; DNA: TGTGCCAGCTCCCCCAGAAGGCACGAGCAGTACTTC
size: NA; D: NA; V: TRBV7-8; J: TRBJ1-1; CDR3: CASSPPRGVRTEAFF; DNA: TGTGCCAGCAGCCCCCCCCGGGGGGTCCGAACTGAAGCTTTCTTT
size: NA; D: NA; V: TRBV15; J: TRBJ2-1; CDR3: CATSLEGQGLNEQFF; DNA: TGTGCCACCAGTCTTGAGGGGCAGGGTCTCAATGAGCAGTTCTTC
size: NA; D: TRBD1; V: TRBV19; J: TRBJ1-5; CDR3: CASKVGTGWGQPQHF; DNA: TGTGCCAGTAAAGTGGGGACAGGGTGGGGTCAGCCCCAGCATTTT
size: NA; D: TRBD1; V: TRBV15; J: TRBJ2-7; CDR3: CATSTSTGDEQYF; DNA: TGTGCCACCAGCACATCGACAGGGGACGAGCAGTACTTC
size: NA; D: TRBD1; V: TRBV6-4; J: TRBJ2-1; CDR3: CASSRTGDSSYNEQFF; DNA: TGTGCCAGCAGCAGGACAGGGGATAGTTCCTACAATGAGCAGTTCTTC
size: NA; D: NA; V: TRBV9; J: TRBJ2-7; CDR3: CASSPAGISYEQYF; DNA: TGTGCCAGCAGCCCCGCCGGAATCTCCTACGAGCAGTACTTC
size: NA; D: TRBD1; V: TRBV9; J: TRBJ1-2; CDR3: CASSVPLYRDRGRRNYGYTF; DNA: TGTGCCAGCAGCGTACCCTTATACCGGGACAGGGGGCGCCGGAACTATGGCTACACCTTC
size: few; D: NA; V: TRBV4-1; J: TRBJ2-1; CDR3: CASSQDIFGLAASTAEQFF; DNA: TGCGCCAGCAGCCAAGATATTTTCGGTCTCGCCGCCTCCACAGCTGAGCAGTTCTTC
size: few; D: NA; V: TRBV7-9; J: TRBJ1-1; CDR3: CASSLGQNTEAFF; DNA: TGTGCCAGCAGCTTAGGACAGAACACTGAAGCTTTCTTT
size: NA; D: NA; V: TRBV18; J: TRBJ2-1; CDR3: CASSPRQPVQFF; DNA: TGTGCCAGCTCACCACGACAGCCAGTACAGTTCTTC
size: NA; D: NA; V: TRBV27; J: TRBJ1-1; CDR3: CASRPRQTNTEAFF; DNA: TGTGCCAGCAGGCCCAGACAGACGAACACTGAAGCTTTCTTT
size: NA; D: NA; V: TRBV2; J: TRBJ2-7; CDR3: CASSSQGHAVGVSQYF; DNA: TGTGCCAGCAGTTCCCAAGGTCACGCAGTGGGGGTCTCGCAGTACTTC
size: NA; D: NA; V: TRBV9; J: TRBJ2-2; CDR3: CASSDTDVELFF; DNA: TGTGCCAGCAGCGATACAGATGTGGAGCTGTTTTTT
size: NA; D: TRBD1; V: TRBV7-2; J: TRBJ2-1; CDR3: CASSPRTGSPEQFF; DNA: TGTGCCAGCAGCCCCCGGACAGGCTCGCCTGAGCAGTTCTTC
size: NA; D: TRBD1; V: TRBV3-1/TRBV3-2; J: TRBJ1-5; CDR3: CASSPGDRLHSNQPQHF; DNA: TGTGCCAGCAGCCCTGGGGACAGGCTGCATAGCAATCAGCCCCAGCATTTT
size: NA; D: NA; V: TRBV3-1/TRBV3-2; J: TRBJ2-3; CDR3: CASSQDWANPPSDTQYF; DNA: TGTGCCAGCAGCCAAGATTGGGCAAACCCACCATCAGATACGCAGTATTTT
size: NA; D: NA; V: TRBV5-4; J: TRBJ1-2; CDR3: CATKDPLNGYGYTF; DNA: TGTGCCACCAAGGACCCGTTAAACGGCTATGGCTACACCTTC
size: NA; D: NA; V: TRBV21-1; J: TRBJ2-3; CDR3: CASSQAVIAGGKNGTDTQYF; DNA: TGTGCCAGCAGTCAAGCGGTAATAGCGGGAGGCAAAAACGGGACAGATACGCAGTATTTT
size: few; D: TRBD2; V: TRBV9; J: TRBJ2-7; CDR3: CASSVNDPGTSAGMSYEQYF; DNA: TGTGCCAGCAGCGTAAACGACCCCGGGACTAGCGCCGGGATGTCCTACGAGCAGTACTTC
size: NA; D: NA; V: TRBV9; J: TRBJ2-3; CDR3: CASSLGGSADTQYF; DNA: TGTGCCAGCAGCCTCGGTGGGAGTGCAGATACGCAGTATTTT
size: once; D: NA; V: TRBV5-1; J: TRBJ1-1; CDR3: CASSLFQGTNTEAFF; DNA: TGCGCCAGCAGCTTGTTTCAGGGAACGAACACTGAAGCTTTCTTT
size: once; D: NA; V: TRBV7-2; J: TRBJ1-5; CDR3: CASSLPGAFNQPQHF; DNA: TGTGCCAGCAGCCTCCCCGGGGCCTTCAATCAGCCCCAGCATTTT
size: once; D: TRBD1; V: TRBV27; J: TRBJ1-2; CDR3: CASSNRGYGFGGYTF; DNA: TGTGCCAGCAGCAACAGGGGGTATGGCTTTGGTGGCTACACCTTC
size: NA; D: TRBD1; V: TRBV11-2; J: TRBJ2-7; CDR3: CASSFTGGEPYEQYF; DNA: TGTGCCAGCAGCTTCACAGGGGGAGAGCCCTACGAGCAGTACTTC
size: NA; D: TRBD2; V: TRBV4-3; J: TRBJ2-1; CDR3: CASSHRGGRSNEQFF; DNA: TGCGCCAGCAGCCACCGGGGCGGGAGGTCGAATGAGCAGTTCTTC
size: NA; D: TRBD2; V: TRBV18; J: TRBJ2-7; CDR3: CASSRGGVDYEQYF; DNA: TGTGCCAGCTCACGGGGAGGGGTAGACTACGAGCAGTACTTC
size: once; D: TRBD1; V: TRBV6-4; J: TRBJ2-1; CDR3: CASREGQGKSYNEQFF; DNA: TGTGCCAGCAGGGAGGGACAGGGCAAATCCTACAATGAGCAGTTCTTC
size: NA; D: NA; V: TRBV11-3; J: TRBJ2-5; CDR3: CASSLSSVVETQYF; DNA: TGTGCCAGCAGCTTAAGTTCGGTCGTGGAGACCCAGTACTTC
size: NA; D: NA; V: TRBV21-1; J: TRBJ1-1; CDR3: CASSKGDTEAFF; DNA: TGTGCCAGCAGCAAAGGGGACACTGAAGCTTTCTTT
size: NA; D: TRBD2; V: TRBV18; J: TRBJ2-7; CDR3: CASSLDLGLAHEQYF; DNA: TGTGCCAGCTCACTCGATCTGGGACTAGCCCACGAGCAGTACTTC
size: NA; D: NA; V: TRBV2; J: TRBJ1-5; CDR3: CASSESIGNQPQHF; DNA: TGTGCCAGCAGTGAATCAATCGGCAATCAGCCCCAGCATTTT
size: NA; D: NA; V: TRBV5-5; J: TRBJ1-1; CDR3: CASRGGNMNTEAFF; DNA: TGTGCCAGCAGGGGAGGGAATATGAACACTGAAGCTTTCTTT
size: NA; D: NA; V: TRBV12-3/TRBV12-4; J: TRBJ2-3; CDR3: CASSLRPDTQYF; DNA: TGTGCCAGCAGTTTAAGGCCAGATACGCAGTATTTT
size: NA; D: NA; V: TRBV12-3/TRBV12-4; J: TRBJ1-5; CDR3: CASSSAEHQPQHF; DNA: TGTGCCAGCAGTTCCGCTGAGCATCAGCCCCAGCATTTT
size: NA; D: TRBD1; V: TRBV19; J: TRBJ1-5; CDR3: CASSMGQLNQPQHF; DNA: TGTGCCAGTAGTATGGGACAGCTCAATCAGCCCCAGCATTTT
size: NA; D: TRBD1; V: TRBV7-3; J: TRBJ2-2; CDR3: CASSLGLWTGNTGELFF; DNA: TGTGCCAGCAGCTTAGGCTTGTGGACAGGGAACACCGGGGAGCTGTTTTTT
size: few; D: NA; V: TRBV19; J: TRBJ1-5; CDR3: CASSIGTGGRVNQPQHF; DNA: TGTGCCAGTAGTATAGGGACGGGCGGCCGGGTTAATCAGCCCCAGCATTTT